These 25 T cell receptor beta chains were sequenced from one sample in a study of blood T cell repertoires in COVID-19. The table came from immunoSEQ multiplex PCR; TCRdb's copy has only in-frame clones and leaves some out. The sample records about 270,000 clones, about 83% being singletons. Sequencing used peripheral blood. The origin of the receptors is a woman older than 75 with COVID-19, enrolled during active disease.

The chain recombines TRBV6-2 or TRBV6-3 with TRBJ1-5, with 10 positions matching TRBD1. Germline CDR1 MNHEY, CDR2 SVGEGT. The CDR3 consists of 16 residues. V gave up 5 bases and J gave up 9 bases; unmatched junction bases: 13. The CDR3 DNA sequence: TGTGCCAGCAGTAGACAGGTGGGACAGGGGATTTCGCCCCAGCATTTT. This codes for CASSRQVGQGISPQHF.

The chain's CDR3 is CASSLGWAGYEQYV. The DNA of the CDR3 is TGTGCCAGCAGCTTGGGCTGGGCTGGCTACGAGCAGTACGTC. The rearrangement uses TRBV5-5 and TRBJ2-7; D not certain. CDR3 length: 14 residues. Trimming removed 0 bases at V and 3 bases at J, with 10 bases between. Germline CDR1 and CDR2: SGHKS and YYEKEE (reference sequence).

V gene TRBV2 combines with J gene TRBJ2-1; 9 bases line up with TRBD2. The CDR3 has 16 amino acids. With V trimmed by 7 bases and J by 6 bases, 13 bases remained unmatched. From germline, CDR1 is SNHLY and CDR2 FYNNEI. The CDR3 sequence: CASNFPVAGGRNEQFF. For the CDR3, the DNA is TGTGCCAGCAATTTCCCGGTTGCGGGGGGGCGCAATGAGCAGTTCTTC.

The CDR3 region is CASSQPRRGGDSYNEQFF. The CDR3 coding sequence is TGTGCCAGCAGCCAGCCCAGAAGGGGGGGGGACTCCTACAATGAGCAGTTCTTC. The J gene is TRBJ2-1, the V gene TRBV7-2; D might be TRBD2 (7 bases). Germline V gene lookup returns CDR1 SGHTA and CDR2 FQGNSA. V lost 5 bases and J 0 bases, leaving 20 bases between the germline ends. The CDR3 loop spans 18 amino acids.

V gene TRBV30 combines with J gene TRBJ2-1; tentatively, D is TRBD1 (6 bases). CDR3 length: 12 amino acids. With 2 bases removed from V and 6 bases from J, the gap between germline ends came to 8 bases. Germline CDR1 and CDR2: GTSNPN and SVGIG (reference sequence). CDR3 nucleotides: TGTGCCTGGAGTACAGGGATCAATGAGCAGTTCTTC. Its translation: CAWSTGINEQFF.

This chain connects TRBV18 to TRBJ1-1, with D unresolved. Germline V gene data show CDR1 as KGHSH and CDR2 as LQKENI. Trimming removed 4 bases from V and 2 bases from J, with 20 bases in between. CDR3 length equals 17 residues. CDR3 DNA: TGTGCCAGCTCACGGAATCAAAGGCCTCAGGAAAACACTGAAGCTTTCTTT. This translates into CASSRNQRPQENTEAFF.

The table lists this clone with a few counts. The chain recombines TRBV6-5 with TRBJ1-5; 11 bases align to TRBD1. J lost 5 bases, V lost 5 bases, and 5 bases had no gene match. Germline loops: CDR1 MNHEY, CDR2 SVGAGI. The CDR3 has 15 residues. The CDR3 here is CASSPWTGGDQPQHF. CDR3 nucleotide sequence: TGTGCCAGCAGTCCTTGGACAGGGGGCGATCAGCCCCAGCATTTT.

The chain is built from TRBV5-6 and TRBJ2-2; TRBD1 might be the D (6 bases). The germline V and J ends were trimmed by 4 bases and 1 base, with 14 bases remaining between them. The germline V gene has CDR1 SGHDT and CDR2 YYEEEE. The CDR3 runs to 16 residues. The DNA for the CDR3 is TGTGCCAGCAGCAAGACGGGACACATGAACACCGGGGAGCTGTTTTTT. It yields the protein CASSKTGHMNTGELFF.

This rearrangement joins TRBV5-4 to TRBJ1-2; TRBD1 matches at 9 bases. Germline-derived CDR1 and CDR2 are SGHNT and YYREEE (reference sequence). The CDR3 is 15 amino acids. The ends lost 0 bases at V and 4 bases at J; junction bases unmatched: 4. CDR3 sequence reads: CASSLEGTGFYGYTF. The CDR3 nucleotides are TGTGCCAGCAGCTTGGAAGGGACAGGGTTCTATGGCTACACCTTC.

This chain links TRBV7-7 with TRBJ1-1, with D perhaps matching TRBD1 (6 bases). CDR3 length: 15 residues. Germline loops: CDR1 SSHAT, CDR2 FNYEAQ (reference sequence). V dropped 5 bases and J dropped 4 bases, with 17 bases sitting between them. The CDR3 coding sequence is TGTGCCAGCAGCGTTTACAGGGTTGCGTCCACTGAAGCTTTCTTT. It encodes CASSVYRVASTEAFF.

The rearrangement joins TRBV7-8 to TRBJ2-5, with D tentatively TRBD1 (5 bases). Deletions cut 1 base from V and 5 bases from J, with 11 bases between. The CDR3 has 14 residues. Germline CDR1 reads SGHVS; CDR2 reads FQNEAQ. The CDR3 nucleotides are TGTGCCAGCAGCTTAGAGACAGTTTTTGAGACCCAGTACTTC. Residues: CASSLETVFETQYF.

The chain uses TRBV10-1 and TRBJ1-1, with D possibly being TRBD1 (5 bases). In germline, CDR1 is WNHNN, CDR2 SYGVQD (reference sequence). V lost 0 bases and J 11 bases, leaving 10 bases between the germline ends. The CDR3 covers 12 residues. The chain's CDR3 is CASSESRRGAFF. The DNA for the CDR3 is TGCGCCAGCAGTGAGTCGAGGAGGGGTGCTTTCTTT.

CDR3 sequence (DNA): TGTGCCAGTATCCACGGTGACAGCCAAGAGACCCAGTACTTC. This gives the protein CASIHGDSQETQYF. V is TRBV19 and J is TRBJ2-5; D is perhaps TRBD1 (5 bases). Germline values: CDR1 LNHDA, CDR2 SQIVND (reference sequence). This CDR3 is built from 14 residues. Trimming took 7 bases from V and 1 from J, leaving 13 bases between them.

This clone was observed a handful of times. This chain connects TRBV7-3 to TRBJ1-1; no clear D gene. Trimming took off 5 bases at V and 1 base at J, with 11 bases between the two ends. This CDR3 has 14 amino acids. The germline V gene encodes CDR1 SGHTA and CDR2 FQGTGA. In DNA, the CDR3 is TGTGCCAGCAGCCTCGGGCGGGAGAACACTGAAGCTTTCTTT. Translated: CASSLGRENTEAFF.

The chain couples TRBV16 to TRBJ1-5; D remains unclear. V gave up 5 bases and J gave up 0 bases, with 17 bases separating them. CDR1 is KGHSY, CDR2 FQNENV, per germline. CDR3 size: 17 residues. CDR3 DNA: TGTGCCAGCAGCTCCAATTTCGGGGTTAATAGCAATCAGCCCCAGCATTTT. Protein sequence: CASSSNFGVNSNQPQHF. The full variable domain, rest sourced from reference TRBV16 and TRBJ1-5, is GEEVAQTPKHLVRGEGQKAKLYCAPIKGHSYVFWYQQVLKNEFKFLISFQNENVFDETGMPKERFSAKCLPNSPCSLEIQATKLEDSAVYFCASSSNFGVNSNQPQHFGDGTRLSIL.

This chain uses TRBV6-1 with TRBJ1-2; unclear D gene. There are 14 residues in the CDR3. V lost 7 bases and J 8 bases, leaving 20 bases between the germline ends. Per germline, CDR1 MNHNS and CDR2 SASEGT. The DNA of the CDR3 is TGTGCCAGCAATTTACCGGGCCCCAGCGGGGGCTACACCTTC. Residues: CASNLPGPSGGYTF.

This clone was seen more than once but under ten times. The chain has TRBV24-1 and TRBJ2-2; TRBD2 matches at 9 bases. With V trimmed by 3 bases and J by 0 bases, 4 bases remained unmatched. The CDR3 is made up of 17 amino acids. The germline V gene encodes CDR1 KGHDR and CDR2 SFDVKD. CDR3 DNA: TGTGCCACCAGTGATCCCCGGACTAGCGCGAACACCGGGGAGCTGTTTTTT. Protein: CATSDPRTSANTGELFF.

V usage is TRBV3-1 (or the pseudogene TRBV3-2) and J usage is TRBJ2-7; D ambiguous. The CDR3 is 14 amino acids. Deletions cut 4 bases from V and 2 bases from J, with 12 bases between. Germline V gene data show CDR1 as LGHDT and CDR2 as YNNKEL (reference sequence). CDR3 sequence (DNA): TGTGCCAGCAGCCCGAGTACGGTCCCCTACGAGCAGTACGTC. Amino acids: CASSPSTVPYEQYV.

The chain employs TRBV5-1 and TRBJ1-1; no definite D call. Germline V CDR1 and CDR2: SGHRS, YFSETQ. V dropped 4 bases and J dropped 7 bases, with 14 bases sitting between them. CDR3 length: 13 residues. The CDR3 bases are TGCGCCAGCAGCCCACTTGAGGCTAGTGAAGCTTTCTTT. Amino acids: CASSPLEASEAFF.

This clone is a singleton in its sample. V and J are TRBV6-5 and TRBJ2-7; a weak D match, TRBD2 (5 bases). The CDR3 covers 13 residues. Germline loops: CDR1 MNHEY, CDR2 SVGAGI. V gave up 4 bases and J gave up 7 bases, with 14 bases separating them. The DNA for the CDR3 is TGTGCCAGCAGTTTTGGACTTGCCGGAGAGCAGTACGTC. Translation gives CASSFGLAGEQYV.

The rearrangement links TRBV10-3 to TRBJ1-2; tentative D call: TRBD1 (5 bases). With 2 bases removed from V and 4 bases from J, the gap between germline ends came to 8 bases. Germline V gene sequence: CDR1 ENHRY, CDR2 SYGVKD. This CDR3 has 13 amino acids. The CDR3 DNA is TGTGCCATCAGTGAGGGTAGGGGCTATGGCTACACCTTC. Translation gives CAISEGRGYGYTF.

V and J are TRBV19 and TRBJ1-4; TRBD1 agrees at 7 bases. The CDR3 consists of 15 residues. CDR1 is LNHDA, CDR2 SQIVND, per germline (reference sequence). The ends lost 3 bases at V and 1 base at J; junction bases unmatched: 2. CDR3 in DNA: TGTGCCAGTAGTATGAACAGGGGAACTAATGAAAAACTGTTTTTT. Translating it yields CASSMNRGTNEKLFF.

V is TRBV6-1 and J is TRBJ1-5; 11 bases map to TRBD1. From germline, CDR1 is MNHNS and CDR2 SASEGT. The CDR3 is 18 amino acids. The J segment lost 4 bases and the V segment lost 4 bases, leaving 12 bases of the junction unmatched. CDR3 loop: CASSAKGWGTGGNQPQHF. CDR3 coding DNA: TGTGCCAGCAGTGCCAAGGGGTGGGGGACAGGGGGGAATCAGCCCCAGCATTTT.

The chain is built from TRBV30 and TRBJ2-5, with D uncertain. Deletions cut 2 bases from V and 2 bases from J, with 3 bases between. Germline values: CDR1 GTSNPN, CDR2 SVGIG (reference sequence). This CDR3 contains 11 residues. CDR3 nucleotide sequence: TGTGCCTGGAGTCCTCAAGAGACCCAGTACTTC. Amino acid sequence: CAWSPQETQYF. Using reference TRBV30 and TRBJ2-5 for the parts outside the CDR3, the full variable domain is SQTIHQWPATLVQPVGSPLSLECTVEGTSNPNLYWYRQAAGRGLQLLFYSVGIGQISSEVPQNLSASRPQDRQFILSSKKLLLSDSGFYLCAWSPQETQYFGPGTRLLVL.

The rearrangement joins TRBV28 to TRBJ1-2; 7 bases line up with TRBD1. V shed 6 bases and J 8 bases; nucleotides not matched to a gene: 12. Germline assignment: CDR1 MDHEN and CDR2 SYDVKM. There are 14 residues in the CDR3. This chain's CDR3 is CASRTSRQGYGYTF. DNA of the CDR3: TGTGCCAGCAGAACCTCCCGACAGGGTTACGGCTACACCTTC.